This record covers a single TCR beta chain. Its antigen is still unknown. This sample was included in a study of cytomegalovirus exposure and HLA in healthy donors. The wider study: An earlier analysis found under 130 million unique TCR beta sequences from about 190 million T cells. Study-wide results and caveats: Highly shared variants forming one cluster were likely a sequencing artifact. According to a later analysis, donors in an Asian-associated ancestry cluster reportedly had fewer N-insertions than the roughly 630-donor mean. Roughly even sequencing depth across donors was the assumption behind the presence/absence analyses.

Vbeta (60) and Jbeta (13) primers were used in the PCR. Clones were sequenced by immunoSEQ multiplex PCR, and TCRdb holds only the in-frame ones, with some missing. The sample has 130,000 to 150,000 clones; around 80% are singletons. CDR3 length: 12 residues. V dropped 1 base and J dropped 8 bases, with 7 bases sitting between them. Germline V lookup: CDR1 SGHTA, CDR2 FQGNSA. This chain joins TRBV7-2 and TRBJ2-3; D is perhaps TRBD1 (6 bases). The sequenced sample was PBMCs. This receptor was taken from a man aged 40-55 years in good health and CMV-seropositive. CDR3 amino acids: CASSLEGGTQYF. In DNA, the CDR3 is TGTGCCAGCAGCTTAGAAGGGGGTACGCAGTATTTT.